What follows are 20 T cell receptor beta chains derived from one specimen sequenced in a study of blood T cell repertoires in COVID-19. Generated by immunoSEQ multiplex PCR, the TCRdb table keeps only in-frame clones and is missing some. The data contain under 250,000 clones, around 85% of them singletons. Input material: peripheral blood. Every receptor here comes from a man older than 75 with acute or convalescent COVID-19.

The chain carries TRBV24-1 and TRBJ2-1, with TRBD1 matching 8 bases. This CDR3 is 18 amino acids long. V lost 0 bases and J lost 6; bases outside the gene matches: 12. In germline, CDR1 is KGHDR, CDR2 SFDVKD. The CDR3 sequence: CATSDLRGRGLASNEQFF. In DNA form, the CDR3 reads TGTGCCACCAGTGATTTGAGAGGCAGGGGGCTAGCTAGCAATGAGCAGTTCTTC.

The chain is built from TRBV28 and TRBJ1-2, with D hard to call. V lost 5 bases and J lost 8, with 15 bases in between. The CDR3 contains 13 residues. From germline, CDR1 is MDHEN and CDR2 SYDVKM. CDR3 nucleotide sequence: TGTGCCAGCAGTCCTCCGTCCCAAGCAGGCTACACCTTC. Encoded protein: CASSPPSQAGYTF.

V usage is TRBV24-1 and J usage is TRBJ2-7; 10 nucleotides match TRBD2. Trimming took 5 bases from V and 6 from J; bases not matched to a gene: 9. This CDR3 comprises 15 residues. CDR1 KGHDR and CDR2 SFDVKD come from the germline V gene. CDR3: CATSVGGLAVSEQYF. The CDR3, as DNA: TGTGCCACCAGTGTCGGTGGACTAGCGGTCTCCGAGCAGTACTTC.

The chain couples TRBV27 to TRBJ1-5; D remains unclear. CDR1 and CDR2 from the germline V gene are MNHEY and SMNVEV (reference sequence). The length of the CDR3 is 14 residues. V lost 0 bases to trimming and J lost 5 bases, with 8 bases between them. The CDR3 bases are TGTGCCAGCAGTTTATCGAACCGAGATCAGCCCCAGCATTTT. Its protein is CASSLSNRDQPQHF.

This clone was seen a handful of times. The chain uses TRBV19 and TRBJ1-2, with TRBD1 matching 7 bases. After removal of 9 bases from V and 3 bases from J, the junction contained 4 bases not matched to a gene. The length of the CDR3 is 12 residues. The germline CDR1 and CDR2 sequences are LNHDA and SQIVND (reference sequence). In DNA form, the CDR3 reads TGTGCCAGCACACAGGGGTACTATGGCTACACCTTC. As protein: CASTQGYYGYTF.

The V call is TRBV9, the J call TRBJ2-7; 7 bases fit TRBD1. Germline-derived CDR1 and CDR2 are SGDLS and YYNGEE. V lost 2 bases to trimming and J lost 4 bases; unmatched junction nucleotides: 9. The CDR3 sequence is 15 residues long. The CDR3 nucleotides read TGTGCCAGCAGCGTTACAGGGGTCGTGTTTTACGAGCAGTACTTC. This translates into CASSVTGVVFYEQYF.

The V and J genes are TRBV5-4 and TRBJ1-1, with TRBD1 identical over 7 bases. Germline CDR1 and CDR2: SGHNT and YYREEE (reference sequence). The V and J ends lost 1 base and 0 bases, in that order; junction bases with no gene match: 6. The CDR3 has 16 residues. CDR3 loop: CASSLPNRGVNTEAFF. As DNA, the CDR3 is TGTGCCAGCAGCTTGCCCAACAGGGGCGTGAACACTGAAGCTTTCTTT. The whole variable domain, filled in from reference TRBV5-4 and TRBJ1-1, reads ETGVTQSPTHLIKTRGQQVTLRCSSQSGHNTVSWYQQALGQGPQFIFQYYREEENGRGNFPPRFSGLQFPNYSSELNVNALELDDSALYLCASSLPNRGVNTEAFFGQGTRLTVV.

J is TRBJ1-6 and V is TRBV19, with 7 bases fitting TRBD1. The V gene end was trimmed by 6 bases and the J gene end by 7 bases; junction bases not matched to a gene: 9. Germline V CDR1 and CDR2: LNHDA, SQIVND (reference sequence). The CDR3 is made up of 15 amino acids. The CDR3 reads CASRADRTANSPLHF. DNA of the CDR3: TGTGCCAGTAGGGCGGACAGGACGGCCAATTCACCCCTCCACTTT.

The rearrangement joins TRBV10-3 to TRBJ2-7, with D possibly being TRBD1 (6 bases). CDR3 length equals 14 residues. The V and J ends lost 4 bases and 3 bases respectively, with 13 bases between them. Germline V gene sequence: CDR1 ENHRY, CDR2 SYGVKD. The CDR3 bases are TGTGCCATCAGTGGACAGGCTTCGAGCTACGAGCAGTACTTC. This encodes CAISGQASSYEQYF.

This sequence joins TRBV9 and TRBJ1-3; 10 bases are shared with TRBD1. The CDR3 contains 16 residues. After removal of 2 bases from V and 7 bases from J, the junction contained 9 bases not matched to a gene. Germline assignment: CDR1 SGDLS and CDR2 YYNGEE. Here the CDR3 reads CASSVTGGNSVNTIYF. The CDR3 DNA reads as TGTGCCAGCAGCGTGACAGGGGGCAATTCAGTTAACACCATATATTTT.

The V call is TRBV11-2, the J call TRBJ1-2, with D possibly matching TRBD1 (5 bases). This CDR3 has 13 residues. V lost 2 bases and J 7 bases, leaving 11 bases between the germline ends. The V gene's germline CDR1 is SGHAT and CDR2 FQNNGV. Here the CDR3 reads CASSLQGLSGYTF. The CDR3 DNA sequence: TGTGCCAGCAGCTTACAGGGACTTTCTGGCTACACCTTC.

The chain uses TRBV5-6 and TRBJ2-1, with D maybe TRBD1 (6 bases). CDR1 SGHDT and CDR2 YYEEEE come from the germline V gene. Trimming removed 3 bases from V and 10 bases from J, with 17 bases in between. The CDR3 is made up of 14 amino acids. The CDR3 DNA sequence: TGTGCCAGCAGCTATGTTACAGGGTTAGGGGAGCAGTTCTTC. Translation: CASSYVTGLGEQFF. Looking up the rest from reference TRBV5-6 and TRBJ2-1 gives the full variable domain: DAGVTQSPTHLIKTRGQQVTLRCSPKSGHDTVSWYQQALGQGPQFIFQYYEEEERQRGNFPDRFSGHQFPNYSSELNVNALLLGDSALYLCASSYVTGLGEQFFGPGTRLTVL.

The chain is built from TRBV7-8 and TRBJ2-2, with D tentatively TRBD1 (5 bases). The V end lost 6 bases, the J end lost 0 bases, and 8 bases lay between the germline ends. The germline CDR1 and CDR2 sequences are SGHVS and FQNEAQ. CDR3 size: 14 residues. The DNA for the CDR3 is TGTGCCAGCAGGCAGGGCGCGAACACCGGGGAGCTGTTTTTT. It encodes CASRQGANTGELFF.

The sample holds one count of this clone. The chain is built from TRBV9 and TRBJ1-5; D not certain. From germline, CDR1 is SGDLS and CDR2 YYNGEE. This CDR3 has 15 residues. V was clipped by 2 bases and J by 0 bases, with 9 bases between them. Here the CDR3 reads CASSVSGSSNQPQHF. For the CDR3, the DNA is TGTGCCAGCAGCGTTTCGGGGAGTAGCAATCAGCCCCAGCATTTT. Filled out from reference TRBV9 and TRBJ1-5, the complete variable domain reads DSGVTQTPKHLITATGQRVTLRCSPRSGDLSVYWYQQSLDQGLQFLIQYYNGEERAKGNILERFSAQQFPDLHSELNLSSLELGDSALYFCASSVSGSSNQPQHFGDGTRLSIL.

This clone has a single count. CDR3 nucleotides: TGTGCCAGCTCACCGCGTAATAGTCGCGAGAACACTGAAGCTTTCTTT. Residues: CASSPRNSRENTEAFF. V usage is TRBV18 and J usage is TRBJ1-1; D uncertain. Germline V gene sequence: CDR1 KGHSH, CDR2 LQKENI. V lost 3 bases and J lost 1, with 15 bases in between. The CDR3 has 16 residues.

The rearrangement joins TRBV19 to TRBJ2-5; 10 bases map to TRBD2. CDR3 size: 16 residues. Per germline, CDR1 LNHDA and CDR2 SQIVND (reference sequence). The ends lost 5 bases at V and 2 bases at J; junction bases unmatched: 8. CDR3 loop: CASSGGIAGGQETQYF. The CDR3, as DNA: TGTGCCAGTAGTGGCGGCATAGCGGGAGGACAAGAGACCCAGTACTTC.

The chain couples TRBV7-2 to TRBJ2-7, with D possibly TRBD1 on 6 matching bases. The germline CDR1 and CDR2 sequences are SGHTA and FQGNSA. Deletions cut 2 bases from V and 2 bases from J, with 16 bases between. The CDR3 sequence is 16 residues long. The CDR3 DNA follows: TGTGCCAGCAGCTTATGGTCGCAGGGGAAAGCCTACGAGCAGTACTTC. Protein: CASSLWSQGKAYEQYF.

V usage is TRBV18 and J usage is TRBJ1-6, with TRBD1 matching 7 bases. V was clipped by 6 bases and J by 5 bases; unmatched bases: 7. The CDR3 contains 15 residues. Germline CDR1 and CDR2: KGHSH and LQKENI. CDR3 in DNA: TGTGCCAGCTCCCCAAACAGGGGAAATAATTCACCCCTCCACTTT. Encoded protein: CASSPNRGNNSPLHF.

CDR3 DNA sequence: TGCGCCAGCAGGGGGGGGACTAGCAATCAGCCCCAGCATTTT. Its translation: CASRGGTSNQPQHF. The chain carries TRBV10-1 and TRBJ1-5, with D perhaps TRBD1 (5 bases). The V and J ends lost 6 bases and 0 bases respectively, with 9 bases between them. Per germline, CDR1 WNHNN and CDR2 SYGVQD (reference sequence). This CDR3 region has 14 residues.

The table lists this clone with a count of one. The V gene is TRBV18, the J gene TRBJ2-3, with 7 bases aligning to TRBD1. The CDR3 consists of 16 residues. V shed 2 bases and J 2 bases; nucleotides not matched to a gene: 7. Looked up from germline, CDR1 is KGHSH and CDR2 is LQKENI. CDR3 amino acids: CASSPTGQVITDTQYF. In nucleotides, the CDR3 is TGTGCCAGCTCACCAACTGGACAGGTCATCACAGATACGCAGTATTTT.